Shown below are 8 T cell receptor beta chains from a single sample sequenced in a study of CD8 T cells in ankylosing spondylitis. TCRdb recomputed calls from the 5' RACE reads with MiXCR, one row per CDR3 protein. This sample has under 120,000 distinct CDR3 sequences; 24% occur once, and the top ten carry approximately 13%. The material sequenced was synovial fluid, either unsorted or a sorted T cell fraction (not recorded which). Receptor source: a male donor with ankylosing spondylitis.

The V and J genes are TRBV19 and TRBJ2-1; TRBD2 matches at 8 bases. Trimming removed 6 bases from V and 12 bases from J; junction bases left unmatched: 13. CDR3 size: 14 residues. Germline assignment: CDR1 LNHDA and CDR2 SQIVND (reference sequence). CDR3 sequence reads: CASRASGHFGGQFF. Here the CDR3 DNA reads TGTGCCAGTAGAGCTAGCGGGCACTTCGGAGGGCAGTTCTTC.

The chain has TRBV10-3 and TRBJ2-1; 10 bases are shared with TRBD2. Germline V gene lookup returns CDR1 ENHRY and CDR2 SYGVKD. V gave up 6 bases and J gave up 8 bases; unmatched junction bases: 4. The CDR3 extends over 13 amino acids. The CDR3 DNA reads as TGTGCCATCAGGAGGACTAGCGGAGATGAGCAGTTCTTC. The encoded protein is CAIRRTSGDEQFF.

The chain links TRBV6-5 to TRBJ1-2; 10 bases line up with TRBD1. The CDR3 contains 18 residues. The germline CDR1 and CDR2 sequences are MNHEY and SVGAGI. Trimming took 0 bases from V and 5 from J; bases not matched to a gene: 12. CDR3 sequence (DNA): TGTGCCAGCAGTTACTCGAACACCGGGGACAGGGGAGGATATGGCTACACCTTC. It is translated as CASSYSNTGDRGGYGYTF.

V is TRBV5-6 and J is TRBJ1-6; 7 bases match TRBD1. The CDR3 length is 14 residues. The germline V gene has CDR1 SGHDT and CDR2 YYEEEE. V was pared by 6 bases and J by 7 bases, with 7 bases of the junction left unmatched. The CDR3: CASNRGQANSPLHF. The CDR3 DNA is TGTGCCAGCAACCGAGGACAGGCAAATTCACCCCTCCACTTT.

The chain couples TRBV27 to TRBJ1-5; no clear D. The CDR3 has 12 residues. V gave up 3 bases and J gave up 5 bases, with 5 bases separating them. Per germline, CDR1 MNHEY and CDR2 SMNVEV (reference sequence). This CDR3 reads CASSFQDQPQHF. CDR3 sequence (DNA): TGTGCCAGCAGTTTTCAGGATCAGCCCCAGCATTTT.

This chain joins TRBV10-3 and TRBJ1-1; possibly TRBD1 for D (6 bases). Trimming cost V 4 bases and J 3 bases, with 12 bases left between them. The CDR3 sequence is 14 residues long. CDR1 ENHRY and CDR2 SYGVKD come from the germline V gene. The CDR3 sequence is CAISVRGPDTEAFF. The CDR3 coding sequence is TGTGCCATCAGTGTCCGGGGGCCGGACACTGAAGCTTTCTTT.

This clonotype was recorded a few times. V is TRBV11-1 and J is TRBJ2-1; TRBD1 matches 8 bases. The CDR3 loop spans 16 amino acids. Germline V CDR1 and CDR2: SGHAT, FQDESV (reference sequence). The ends lost 4 bases at V and 0 bases at J; junction bases unmatched: 5. The DNA for the CDR3 is TGTGCCAGCAGCTCAAGACAGGGGCACTCCTACAATGAGCAGTTCTTC. Its translation: CASSSRQGHSYNEQFF.

This clonotype was picked up one time. The rearrangement uses TRBV7-6 and TRBJ1-1, with a tentative D call TRBD1 (5 bases). The CDR3 is 11 residues long. Trimming shortened V by 8 bases and J by 4 bases, and 8 bases separated the two germline ends. CDR1 is SGHVS, CDR2 FNYEAQ, per germline. The CDR3 spells CASGQGTEAFF. CDR3 DNA sequence: TGTGCCAGCGGGCAGGGCACTGAAGCTTTCTTT.